This TCR beta chain was profiled in a study of OX40 agonist ivuxolimab in advanced cancers. Across the whole study: Partial responses occurred in Three dose-escalation patients, one with hepatocellular carcinoma and two with cutaneous melanoma.

This clone was seen only once. Its target is unknown. V dropped 7 bases and J dropped 2; count of bases not matched to a gene: 11. The length of the CDR3 is 15 residues. Germline V CDR1 and CDR2: SQVTM, ANQGSEA. Generated by immunoSEQ multiplex PCR, the TCRdb table keeps only in-frame clones and is missing some. The data contain around 100,000 clones, roughly 91% of them singletons. Study outcomes and limitations: Relative to CD4+ cells, CD8+ T cells on average had more expanded clones.

This chain connects TRBV29-1 to TRBJ2-3, with TRBD1 identical over 8 bases. This receptor was taken from an adult with an advanced solid tumor such as melanoma, head and neck, liver or kidney cancer. The material sequenced was CD4+ or CD8+ T cells sorted from blood, taken in a trial of the OX40 agonist ivuxolimab. The CDR3, as DNA: TGCAGCGGCCAGATCGGGACAGGACACACAGATACGCAGTATTTT. It yields the protein CSGQIGTGHTDTQYF.